A selection of T cell receptor beta chains follows, all from one sample in a study of shared clonotypes between healthy human individuals. Assay used: immunoSEQ multiplex PCR; TCRdb lists only in-frame clones, some missing. The data contain 1.4 million or so clones, approximately 98.5% of them singletons. Sequencing used naive CD4+ T cells sorted from blood. The source of these receptors is a man aged 25-45 years in good health. Both conserved end residues are part of each CDR3. Each record gives: CDR3 DNA, CDR3 protein, clone size, V gene, J gene, D gene. The D gene is left open where the match is weak. Rows may omit the clone size; those that give it use once, few, many or a size class.

CDR3nt: TGCGCCAGCAGCCAAGGATTGGAATCTGGGGCCAACGTCCTGACTTTC
CDR3aa: CASSQGLESGANVLTF
abundance: -
v_gene: TRBV4-3
j_gene: TRBJ2-6
d_gene: -

CDR3nt: TGTGCCAGTACCCGTCTTGGGGTCAATGAGCAGTTCTTC
CDR3aa: CASTRLGVNEQFF
abundance: -
v_gene: TRBV19
j_gene: TRBJ2-1
d_gene: -

CDR3nt: TGTGCCAGCAGTTTTTTAGGCCAGGGTGTCGAGACCCAGTACTTC
CDR3aa: CASSFLGQGVETQYF
abundance: -
v_gene: TRBV27
j_gene: TRBJ2-5
d_gene: -

CDR3nt: TGTGCCAGCAGTTTACGGGACAGTCCCAACTATGGCTACACCTTC
CDR3aa: CASSLRDSPNYGYTF
abundance: once
v_gene: TRBV27
j_gene: TRBJ1-2
d_gene: TRBD1

CDR3nt: TGTGCCAGCTCTCAGGACAGGGACTATGGCTACACCTTC
CDR3aa: CASSQDRDYGYTF
abundance: -
v_gene: TRBV18
j_gene: TRBJ1-2
d_gene: TRBD1

CDR3nt: TGTGCCAGCAGCTTAGGCGGGAGGGGAGTTAATGAGCAGTTCTTC
CDR3aa: CASSLGGRGVNEQFF
abundance: -
v_gene: TRBV7-2
j_gene: TRBJ2-1
d_gene: TRBD2

CDR3nt: TGTGCCAGTAGTGCCACAGGGGGCCCAAATCAGCCCCAGCATTTT
CDR3aa: CASSATGGPNQPQHF
abundance: -
v_gene: TRBV19
j_gene: TRBJ1-5
d_gene: TRBD1

CDR3nt: TGTGCCAGCAGCGTGCGGCCCCTTCAGGGGAAACTGTTTTTT
CDR3aa: CASSVRPLQGKLFF
abundance: -
v_gene: TRBV6-6
j_gene: TRBJ1-4
d_gene: -

CDR3nt: TGTGCCAGCTCACCAGAGTCGGAGACCCAGTACTTC
CDR3aa: CASSPESETQYF
abundance: -
v_gene: TRBV18
j_gene: TRBJ2-5
d_gene: -

CDR3nt: TGTGCCAGTAGTGGTCCGGGTCGGGATGGCTACACCTTC
CDR3aa: CASSGPGRDGYTF
abundance: -
v_gene: TRBV19
j_gene: TRBJ1-2
d_gene: -

CDR3nt: TGTGCCAGCAGCTTGGCTCTAGCGGTTGGCACAGATACGCAGTATTTT
CDR3aa: CASSLALAVGTDTQYF
abundance: -
v_gene: TRBV5-4
j_gene: TRBJ2-3
d_gene: TRBD2

CDR3nt: TGTGCCAGCTCACCCACGTGGGGTAGTCGACAAGAGACCCAGTACTTC
CDR3aa: CASSPTWGSRQETQYF
abundance: -
v_gene: TRBV18
j_gene: TRBJ2-5
d_gene: -

CDR3nt: TGTGCCAGCAGCCCGAGACAGAGGGCAAATCAGCCCCAGCATTTT
CDR3aa: CASSPRQRANQPQHF
abundance: -
v_gene: TRBV27
j_gene: TRBJ1-5
d_gene: -

CDR3nt: TGCAGCGTTGGAGCGGAGACCCAGTACTTC
CDR3aa: CSVGAETQYF
abundance: -
v_gene: TRBV29-1
j_gene: TRBJ2-5
d_gene: -

CDR3nt: TGTGCCAGCAGGGGTATTAGCGGGAGATTTGAGCAGTACTTC
CDR3aa: CASRGISGRFEQYF
abundance: -
v_gene: TRBV2
j_gene: TRBJ2-7
d_gene: TRBD2

CDR3nt: TGTGCCAGCAGCGTGGATCCCGGGACAGGGGACTATGGCTACACCTTC
CDR3aa: CASSVDPGTGDYGYTF
abundance: -
v_gene: TRBV9
j_gene: TRBJ1-2
d_gene: TRBD1

CDR3nt: TGTGCCAGCAGTACCCCTAACAGGGTCGGGTACTTC
CDR3aa: CASSTPNRVGYF
abundance: -
v_gene: TRBV28
j_gene: TRBJ2-7
d_gene: -

CDR3nt: TGTGCCAGCTCACTGGGTATGGGGACAGGGAGCACCGGGGAGCTGTTTTTT
CDR3aa: CASSLGMGTGSTGELFF
abundance: -
v_gene: TRBV18
j_gene: TRBJ2-2
d_gene: TRBD1

CDR3nt: TGTGCCAGCAGCTTAATTCAGCGGGAGGGCTACGAGCAGTACTTC
CDR3aa: CASSLIQREGYEQYF
abundance: -
v_gene: TRBV11-2
j_gene: TRBJ2-7
d_gene: TRBD2

CDR3nt: TGTGCCAGCAGCCCCACTGGAGGGAGGGGACAAACCGAAGAGACCCAGTACTTC
CDR3aa: CASSPTGGRGQTEETQYF
abundance: -
v_gene: TRBV5-4
j_gene: TRBJ2-5
d_gene: -